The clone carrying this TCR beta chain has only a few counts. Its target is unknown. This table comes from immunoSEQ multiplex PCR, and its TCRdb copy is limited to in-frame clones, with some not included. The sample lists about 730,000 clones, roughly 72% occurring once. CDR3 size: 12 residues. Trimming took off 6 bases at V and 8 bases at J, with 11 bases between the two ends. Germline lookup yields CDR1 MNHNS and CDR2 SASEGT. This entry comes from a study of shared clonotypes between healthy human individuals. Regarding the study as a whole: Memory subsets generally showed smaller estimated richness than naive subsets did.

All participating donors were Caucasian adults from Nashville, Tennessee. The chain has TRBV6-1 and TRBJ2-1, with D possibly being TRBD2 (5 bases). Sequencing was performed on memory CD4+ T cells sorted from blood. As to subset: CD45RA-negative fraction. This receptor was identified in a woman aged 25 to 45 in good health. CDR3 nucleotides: TGTGCCAGCAGAGAGGACTTGGATGAGCAGTTCTTC. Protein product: CASREDLDEQFF.